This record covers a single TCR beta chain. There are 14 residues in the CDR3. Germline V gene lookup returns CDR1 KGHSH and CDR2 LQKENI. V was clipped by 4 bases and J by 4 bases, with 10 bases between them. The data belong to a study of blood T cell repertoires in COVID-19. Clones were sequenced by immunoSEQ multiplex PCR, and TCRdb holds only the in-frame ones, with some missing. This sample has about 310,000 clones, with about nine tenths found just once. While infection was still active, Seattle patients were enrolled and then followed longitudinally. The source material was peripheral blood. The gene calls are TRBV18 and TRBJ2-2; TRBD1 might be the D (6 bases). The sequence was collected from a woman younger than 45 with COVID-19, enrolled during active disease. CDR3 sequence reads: CASSRQEVTGELFF. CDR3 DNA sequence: TGTGCCAGCTCACGACAGGAGGTCACCGGGGAGCTGTTTTTT.